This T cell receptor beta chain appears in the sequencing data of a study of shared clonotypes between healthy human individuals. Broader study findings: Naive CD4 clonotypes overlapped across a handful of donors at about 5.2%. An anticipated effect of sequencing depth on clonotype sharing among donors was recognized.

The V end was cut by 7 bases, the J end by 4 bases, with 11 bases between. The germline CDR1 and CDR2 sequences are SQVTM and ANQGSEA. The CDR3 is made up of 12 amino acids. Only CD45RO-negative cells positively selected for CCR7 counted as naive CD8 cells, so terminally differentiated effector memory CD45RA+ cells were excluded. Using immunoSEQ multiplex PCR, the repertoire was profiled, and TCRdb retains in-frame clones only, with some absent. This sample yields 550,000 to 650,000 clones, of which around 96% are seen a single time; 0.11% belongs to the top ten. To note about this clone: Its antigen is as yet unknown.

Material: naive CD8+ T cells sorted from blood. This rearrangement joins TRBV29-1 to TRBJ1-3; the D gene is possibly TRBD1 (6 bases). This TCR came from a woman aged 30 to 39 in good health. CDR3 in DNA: TGCAGCGCCAGGGGTCCCGGAAACACCATATATTTT. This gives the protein CSARGPGNTIYF.